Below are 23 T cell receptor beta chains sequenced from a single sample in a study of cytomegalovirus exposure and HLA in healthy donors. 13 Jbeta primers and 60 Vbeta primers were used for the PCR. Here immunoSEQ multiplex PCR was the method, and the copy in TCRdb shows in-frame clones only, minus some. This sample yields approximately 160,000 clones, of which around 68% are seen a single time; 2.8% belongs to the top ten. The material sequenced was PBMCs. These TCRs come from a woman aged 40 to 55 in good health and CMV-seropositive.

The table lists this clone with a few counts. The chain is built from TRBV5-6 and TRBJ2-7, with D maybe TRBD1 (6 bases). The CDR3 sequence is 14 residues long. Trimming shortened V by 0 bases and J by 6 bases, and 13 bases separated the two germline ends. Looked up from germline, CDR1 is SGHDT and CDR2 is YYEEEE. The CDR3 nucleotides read TGTGCCAGCAGCTTGGTCGGGACACCCCGCGAGCAGTACTTC. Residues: CASSLVGTPREQYF. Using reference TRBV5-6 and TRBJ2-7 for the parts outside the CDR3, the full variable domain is DAGVTQSPTHLIKTRGQQVTLRCSPKSGHDTVSWYQQALGQGPQFIFQYYEEEERQRGNFPDRFSGHQFPNYSSELNVNALLLGDSALYLCASSLVGTPREQYFGPGTRLTVT.

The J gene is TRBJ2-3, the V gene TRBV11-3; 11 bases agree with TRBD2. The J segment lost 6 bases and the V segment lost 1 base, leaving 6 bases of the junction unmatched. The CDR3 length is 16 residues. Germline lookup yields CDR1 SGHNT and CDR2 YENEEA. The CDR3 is CASSLVTSGRGDTQYF. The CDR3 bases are TGTGCCAGCAGCTTAGTAACTAGCGGGAGAGGGGATACGCAGTATTTT.

The CDR3 sequence: CASSSLGRGGYNEQFF. The DNA for the CDR3 is TGCGCCAGCAGCTCGCTAGGGCGGGGGGGCTACAATGAGCAGTTCTTC. This chain links TRBV5-1 with TRBJ2-1, with TRBD2 identical over 9 bases. CDR1 SGHRS and CDR2 YFSETQ come from the germline V gene. This CDR3 has 16 residues. With 3 bases clipped from V and 3 bases from J, the junction kept 7 bases outside the gene matches.

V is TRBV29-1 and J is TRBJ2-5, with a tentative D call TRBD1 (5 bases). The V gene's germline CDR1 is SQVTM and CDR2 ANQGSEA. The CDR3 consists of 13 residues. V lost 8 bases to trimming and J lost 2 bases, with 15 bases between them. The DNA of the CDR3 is TGCAGCATAAGCCAAGGGGTTCAAGAGACCCAGTACTTC. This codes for CSISQGVQETQYF. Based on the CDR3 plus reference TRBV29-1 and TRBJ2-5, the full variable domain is SAVISQKPSRDICQRGTSLTIQCQVDSQVTMMFWYRQQPGQSLTLIATANQGSEATYESGFVIDKFPISRPNLTFSTLTVSNMSPEDSSIYLCSISQGVQETQYFGPGTRLLVL.

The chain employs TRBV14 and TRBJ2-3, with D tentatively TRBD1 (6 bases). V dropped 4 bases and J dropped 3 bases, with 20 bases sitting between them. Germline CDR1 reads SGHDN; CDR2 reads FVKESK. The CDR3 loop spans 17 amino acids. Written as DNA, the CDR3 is TGTGCCAGCAGCCCCCAGTATGGGACACTTGTGACAGATACGCAGTATTTT. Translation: CASSPQYGTLVTDTQYF. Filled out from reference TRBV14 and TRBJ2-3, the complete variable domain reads EAGVTQFPSHSVIEKGQTVTLRCDPISGHDNLYWYRRVMGKEIKFLLHFVKESKQDESGMPNNRFLAERTGGTYSTLKVQPAELEDSGVYFCASSPQYGTLVTDTQYFGPGTRLTVL.

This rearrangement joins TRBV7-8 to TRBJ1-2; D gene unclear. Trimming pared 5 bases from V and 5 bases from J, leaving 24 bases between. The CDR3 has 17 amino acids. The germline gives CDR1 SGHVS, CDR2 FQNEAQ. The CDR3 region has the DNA TGTGCCAGCAGCCCCCTCTTTGGCCCCCGAGAGGCATATGGCTACACCTTC. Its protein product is CASSPLFGPREAYGYTF.

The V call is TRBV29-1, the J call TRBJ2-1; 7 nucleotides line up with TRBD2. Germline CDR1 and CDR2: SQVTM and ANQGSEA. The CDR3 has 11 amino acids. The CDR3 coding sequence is TGCGGGGGGGGCTCCTACAATGAGCAGTTCTTC. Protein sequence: CGGGSYNEQFF.

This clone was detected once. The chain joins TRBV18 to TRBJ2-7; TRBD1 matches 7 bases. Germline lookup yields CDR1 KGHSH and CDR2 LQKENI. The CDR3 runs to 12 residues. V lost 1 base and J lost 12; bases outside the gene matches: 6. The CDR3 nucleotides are TGTGCCAGCTCACCACGAACAGGGGACCTGTACTTC. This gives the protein CASSPRTGDLYF.

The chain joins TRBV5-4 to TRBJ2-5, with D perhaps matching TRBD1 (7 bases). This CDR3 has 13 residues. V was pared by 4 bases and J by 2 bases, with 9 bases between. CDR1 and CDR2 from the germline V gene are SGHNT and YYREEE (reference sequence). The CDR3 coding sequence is TGTGCCAGCAGCGCGGGACAGCAAGAGACCCAGTACTTC. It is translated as CASSAGQQETQYF.

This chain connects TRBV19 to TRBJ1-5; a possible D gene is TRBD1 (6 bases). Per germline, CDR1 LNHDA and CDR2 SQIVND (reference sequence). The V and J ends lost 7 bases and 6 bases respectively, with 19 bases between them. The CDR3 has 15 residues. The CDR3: CASTLGRGGGQPQHF. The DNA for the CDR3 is TGTGCCAGTACCCTAGGCCGGGGGGGCGGTCAGCCCCAGCATTTT.

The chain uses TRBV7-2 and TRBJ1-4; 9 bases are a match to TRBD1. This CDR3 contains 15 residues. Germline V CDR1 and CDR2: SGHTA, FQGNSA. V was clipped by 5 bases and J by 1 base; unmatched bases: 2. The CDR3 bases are TGTGCCAGCAGCGGGACAGGGATAACTAATGAAAAACTGTTTTTT. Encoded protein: CASSGTGITNEKLFF.

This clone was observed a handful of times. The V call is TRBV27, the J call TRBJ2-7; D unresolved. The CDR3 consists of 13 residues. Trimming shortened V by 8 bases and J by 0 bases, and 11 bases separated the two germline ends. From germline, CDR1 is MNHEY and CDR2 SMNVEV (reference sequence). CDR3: CASRSTSSYEQYF. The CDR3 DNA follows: TGTGCCAGCCGTAGCACGAGCTCCTACGAGCAGTACTTC.

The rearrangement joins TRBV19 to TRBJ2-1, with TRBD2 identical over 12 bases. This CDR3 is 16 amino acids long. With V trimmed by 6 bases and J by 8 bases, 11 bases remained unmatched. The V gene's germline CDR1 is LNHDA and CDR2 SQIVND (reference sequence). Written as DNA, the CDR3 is TGTGCCAGTAGCCATCTCACTAGCGGGAGGAGGTATGAGCAGTTCTTC. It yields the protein CASSHLTSGRRYEQFF.

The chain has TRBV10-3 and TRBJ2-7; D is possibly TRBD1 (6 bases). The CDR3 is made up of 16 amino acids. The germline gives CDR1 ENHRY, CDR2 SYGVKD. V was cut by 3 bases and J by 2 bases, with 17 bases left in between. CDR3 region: CAISDVRGRYTYEQYF. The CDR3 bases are TGTGCCATCAGTGACGTCAGGGGCCGATACACCTACGAGCAGTACTTC.

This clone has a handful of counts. In DNA form, the CDR3 reads TGTGCCAGCAGTAAGGGACTGGGGAACAATGAGCAGTTCTTC. This codes for CASSKGLGNNEQFF. V and J are TRBV6-5 and TRBJ2-1; D is possibly TRBD2 (6 bases). V was cut by 5 bases and J by 5 bases, with 13 bases left in between. The CDR3 loop spans 14 amino acids. CDR1 is MNHEY and CDR2 is SVGAGI in the germline V gene.

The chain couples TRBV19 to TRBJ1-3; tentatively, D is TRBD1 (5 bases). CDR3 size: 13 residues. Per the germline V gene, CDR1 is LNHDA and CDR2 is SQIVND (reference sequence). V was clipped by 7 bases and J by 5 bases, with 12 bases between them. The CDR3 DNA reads TGTGCCAGTACCAATACAGGCCGAAACACCATATATTTT. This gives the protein CASTNTGRNTIYF.

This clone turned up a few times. The CDR3 is CASSQYRDTEAFF. CDR3 nucleotides: TGCGCCAGCAGCCAATACCGAGACACTGAAGCTTTCTTT. The chain uses TRBV4-3 and TRBJ1-1; D remains unclear. Trimming pared 2 bases from V and 3 bases from J, leaving 7 bases between. This CDR3 has 13 residues. Germline loops: CDR1 LGHNA, CDR2 YSLEER.

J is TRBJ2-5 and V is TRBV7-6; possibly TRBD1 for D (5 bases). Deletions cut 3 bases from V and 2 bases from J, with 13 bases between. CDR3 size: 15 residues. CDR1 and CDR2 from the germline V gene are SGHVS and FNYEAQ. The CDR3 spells CASSFAYGQQETQYF. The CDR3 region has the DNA TGTGCCAGCAGCTTCGCCTACGGACAACAAGAGACCCAGTACTTC.

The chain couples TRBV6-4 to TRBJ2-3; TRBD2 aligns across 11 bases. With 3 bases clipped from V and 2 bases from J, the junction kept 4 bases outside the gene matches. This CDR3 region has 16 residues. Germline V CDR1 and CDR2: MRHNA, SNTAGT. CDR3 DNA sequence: TGTGCCAGCAGTGAATCTAGCGGGGGGCCCACAGATACGCAGTATTTT. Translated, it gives CASSESSGGPTDTQYF.

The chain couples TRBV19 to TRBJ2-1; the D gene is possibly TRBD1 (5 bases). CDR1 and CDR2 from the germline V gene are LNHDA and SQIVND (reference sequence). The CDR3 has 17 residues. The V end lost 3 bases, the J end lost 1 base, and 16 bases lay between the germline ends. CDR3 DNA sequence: TGTGCCAGTAGTATGGAAGACAGCCTATTTTCCTACAATGAGCAGTTCTTC. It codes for CASSMEDSLFSYNEQFF.

CDR3 coding DNA: TGTGCCAGCACCAAAAGCGGGGGGGCCGGAGAGACCCAGTACTTC. This sequence encodes CASTKSGGAGETQYF. V gene TRBV6-6 combines with J gene TRBJ2-5; 10 nucleotides line up with TRBD2. Per germline, CDR1 MNHNY and CDR2 SVGAGI (reference sequence). The ends lost 7 bases at V and 4 bases at J; junction bases unmatched: 9. The CDR3 is 15 residues long.

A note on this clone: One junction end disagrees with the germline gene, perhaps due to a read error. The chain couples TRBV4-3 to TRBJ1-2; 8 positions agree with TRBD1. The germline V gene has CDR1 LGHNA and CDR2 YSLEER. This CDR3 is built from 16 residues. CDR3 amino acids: CASSQWSDRAKYGYTF. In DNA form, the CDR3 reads TGCGCCAGCAGCCAATGGTCGGACAGGGCTAAGTATGGCTACACCTTC.

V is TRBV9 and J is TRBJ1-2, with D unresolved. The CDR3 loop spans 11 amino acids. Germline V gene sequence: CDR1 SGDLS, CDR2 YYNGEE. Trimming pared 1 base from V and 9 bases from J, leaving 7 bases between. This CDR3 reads CASSVPGSYTF. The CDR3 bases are TGTGCCAGCAGCGTACCAGGCAGCTACACCTTC.